This T cell receptor beta chain originates from a study of blood T cells in healthy people across ages. The second PCR ran about 6 to 12 cycles with a sample-barcoded 5' primer and J-beta primers. Tags on each cDNA molecule came from a template-switch adaptor with 12 random nucleotides. One entry per CDR3 protein results from TCRdb running MiXCR on the 5' RACE reads. The data contain some 1,500,000 distinct CDR3 sequences, roughly 43% of them singletons. The donors, all healthy, were Caucasians living in Russia, aged about 6 to 100. Total RNA extracted from each sample amounted to at least 5.5 micrograms. Germline lookup yields CDR1 LGHDT and CDR2 YNNKEL (reference sequence). The CDR3 runs 12 residues. Remarks on this clonotype: One junction end disagrees with the germline gene, perhaps due to a read error.

The chain links TRBV3-1 to TRBJ1-1, with D uncertain. The specimen sequenced was blood. The receptor comes from a woman aged 18-35 years in good health. CDR3 loop: CTSSLLGFEAFF. CDR3 nucleotides: TGTACCAGCAGCCTCCTCGGCTTTGAAGCTTTCTTT.